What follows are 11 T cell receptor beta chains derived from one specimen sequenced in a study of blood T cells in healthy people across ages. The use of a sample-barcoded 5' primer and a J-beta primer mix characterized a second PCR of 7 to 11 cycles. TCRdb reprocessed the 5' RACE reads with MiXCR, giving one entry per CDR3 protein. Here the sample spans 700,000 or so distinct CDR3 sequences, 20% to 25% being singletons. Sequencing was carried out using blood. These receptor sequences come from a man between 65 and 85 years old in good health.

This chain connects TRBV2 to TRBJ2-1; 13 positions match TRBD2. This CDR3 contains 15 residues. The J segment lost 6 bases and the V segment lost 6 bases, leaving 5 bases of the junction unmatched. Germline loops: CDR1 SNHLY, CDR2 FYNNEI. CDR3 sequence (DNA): TGTGCCAGCAGGGCCGGGACTAGCGGGATCAATGAGCAGTTCTTC. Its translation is CASRAGTSGINEQFF. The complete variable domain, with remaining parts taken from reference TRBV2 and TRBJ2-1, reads EPEVTQTPSHQVTQMGQEVILRCVPISNHLYFYWYRQILGQKVEFLVSFYNNEISEKSEIFDDQFSVERPDGSNFTLKIRSTKLEDSAMYFCASRAGTSGINEQFFGPGTRLTVL.

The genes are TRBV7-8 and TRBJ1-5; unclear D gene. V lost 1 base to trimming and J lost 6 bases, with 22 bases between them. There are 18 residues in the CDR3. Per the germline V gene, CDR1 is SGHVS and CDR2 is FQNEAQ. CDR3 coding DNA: TGTGCCAGCAGCTTAGGTCTGGGAATAGGCCAGAACCTTCAGCCCCAGCATTTT. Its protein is CASSLGLGIGQNLQPQHF.

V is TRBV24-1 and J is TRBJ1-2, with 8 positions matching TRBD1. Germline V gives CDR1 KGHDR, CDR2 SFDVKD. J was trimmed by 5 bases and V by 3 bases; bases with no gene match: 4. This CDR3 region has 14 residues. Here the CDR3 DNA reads TGTGCCACCAGTGATGACAGGGGCTCTTATGGCTACACCTTC. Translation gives CATSDDRGSYGYTF.

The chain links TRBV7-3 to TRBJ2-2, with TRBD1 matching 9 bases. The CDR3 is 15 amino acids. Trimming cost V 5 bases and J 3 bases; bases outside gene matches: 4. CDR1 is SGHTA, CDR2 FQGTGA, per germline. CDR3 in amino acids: CASSAGTGYTGELFF. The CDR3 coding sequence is TGTGCCAGCAGCGCCGGGACAGGGTACACCGGGGAGCTGTTTTTT.

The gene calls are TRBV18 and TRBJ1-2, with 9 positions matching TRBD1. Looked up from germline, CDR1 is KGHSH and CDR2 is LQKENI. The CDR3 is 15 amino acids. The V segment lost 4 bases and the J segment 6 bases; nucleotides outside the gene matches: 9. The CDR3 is CASSRYGQGKDGYTF. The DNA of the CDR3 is TGTGCCAGCTCACGTTATGGACAGGGGAAGGATGGCTACACCTTC.

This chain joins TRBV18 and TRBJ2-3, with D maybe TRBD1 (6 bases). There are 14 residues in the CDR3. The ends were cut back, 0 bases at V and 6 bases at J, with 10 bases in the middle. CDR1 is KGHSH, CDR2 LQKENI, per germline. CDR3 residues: CASSPPAGDDTQYF. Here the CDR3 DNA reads TGTGCCAGCTCACCACCGGCAGGGGATGATACGCAGTATTTT.

The CDR3 DNA reads as TGCAGCGTGAAACAGGGGGCGGAGAACACTGAAGCTTTCTTT. It yields the protein CSVKQGAENTEAFF. The V call is TRBV29-1, the J call TRBJ1-1; 9 bases match TRBD1. The trim removed 6 bases at V and 1 base at J, leaving 6 bases unmatched. The CDR3 covers 14 residues. The germline V gene has CDR1 SQVTM and CDR2 ANQGSEA.

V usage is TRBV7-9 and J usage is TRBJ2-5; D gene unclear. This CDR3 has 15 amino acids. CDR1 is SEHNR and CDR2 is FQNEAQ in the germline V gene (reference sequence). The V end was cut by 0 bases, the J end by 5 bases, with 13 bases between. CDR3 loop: CASSLALWDSETQYF. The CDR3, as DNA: TGTGCCAGCAGCTTAGCGCTTTGGGATTCGGAGACCCAGTACTTC.

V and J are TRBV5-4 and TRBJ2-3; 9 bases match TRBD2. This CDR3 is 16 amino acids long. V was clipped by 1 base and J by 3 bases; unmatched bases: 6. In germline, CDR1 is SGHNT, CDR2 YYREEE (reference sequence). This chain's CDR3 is CASSLRTSGPTDTQYF. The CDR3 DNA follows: TGTGCCAGCAGCTTGAGAACTAGCGGGCCTACAGATACGCAGTATTTT.

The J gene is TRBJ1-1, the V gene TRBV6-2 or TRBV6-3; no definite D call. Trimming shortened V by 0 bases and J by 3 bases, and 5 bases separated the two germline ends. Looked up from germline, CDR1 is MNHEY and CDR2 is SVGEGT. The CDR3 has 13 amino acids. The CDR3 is CASSYSAYTEAFF. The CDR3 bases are TGTGCCAGCAGTTACTCGGCTTACACTGAAGCTTTCTTT.

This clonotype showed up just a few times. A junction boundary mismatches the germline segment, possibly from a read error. Written as DNA, the CDR3 is TGTGCCAGCAGACCTGGGACAGGGGTAACCAAAAGCATTCAGTACTTC. Its protein is CASRPGTGVTKSIQYF. The chain has TRBV6-5 and TRBJ2-4, with 10 nucleotides matching TRBD1. The CDR3 has 16 residues. Looked up from germline, CDR1 is MNHEY and CDR2 is SVGAGI.